The clone carrying this TCR beta chain was recorded once. The sample originates from a study of blood T cell repertoires in COVID-19. The CDR3 sequence is 16 residues long. Trimming took 1 base from V and 4 from J; bases not matched to a gene: 6. The V gene's germline CDR1 is SGDLS and CDR2 YYNGEE. Method: immunoSEQ multiplex PCR; TCRdb's copy keeps in-frame clones and lacks some. The sample yields around 140,000 clones, approximately 83% seen once. V is TRBV9 and J is TRBJ2-1; TRBD1 aligns across 9 bases. Sequencing input: peripheral blood. This clonotype was sampled from a human donor in a cohort sampled during active COVID-19. The CDR3 here is CASSVRTGGAYNEQFF. The CDR3 coding sequence is TGTGCCAGCAGCGTACGCACAGGGGGCGCGTACAATGAGCAGTTCTTC.